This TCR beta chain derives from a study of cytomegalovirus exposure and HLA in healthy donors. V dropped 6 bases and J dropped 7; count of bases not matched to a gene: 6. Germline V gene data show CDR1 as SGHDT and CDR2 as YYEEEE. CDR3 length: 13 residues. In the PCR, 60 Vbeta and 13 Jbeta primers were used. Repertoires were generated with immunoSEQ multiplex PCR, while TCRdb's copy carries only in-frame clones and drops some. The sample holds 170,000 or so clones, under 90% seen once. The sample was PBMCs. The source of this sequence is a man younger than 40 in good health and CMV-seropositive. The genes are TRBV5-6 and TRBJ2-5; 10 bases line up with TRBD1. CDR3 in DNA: TGTGCCAGCAAGGGGACAGGGGAAGTGACCCAGTACTTC. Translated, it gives CASKGTGEVTQYF.